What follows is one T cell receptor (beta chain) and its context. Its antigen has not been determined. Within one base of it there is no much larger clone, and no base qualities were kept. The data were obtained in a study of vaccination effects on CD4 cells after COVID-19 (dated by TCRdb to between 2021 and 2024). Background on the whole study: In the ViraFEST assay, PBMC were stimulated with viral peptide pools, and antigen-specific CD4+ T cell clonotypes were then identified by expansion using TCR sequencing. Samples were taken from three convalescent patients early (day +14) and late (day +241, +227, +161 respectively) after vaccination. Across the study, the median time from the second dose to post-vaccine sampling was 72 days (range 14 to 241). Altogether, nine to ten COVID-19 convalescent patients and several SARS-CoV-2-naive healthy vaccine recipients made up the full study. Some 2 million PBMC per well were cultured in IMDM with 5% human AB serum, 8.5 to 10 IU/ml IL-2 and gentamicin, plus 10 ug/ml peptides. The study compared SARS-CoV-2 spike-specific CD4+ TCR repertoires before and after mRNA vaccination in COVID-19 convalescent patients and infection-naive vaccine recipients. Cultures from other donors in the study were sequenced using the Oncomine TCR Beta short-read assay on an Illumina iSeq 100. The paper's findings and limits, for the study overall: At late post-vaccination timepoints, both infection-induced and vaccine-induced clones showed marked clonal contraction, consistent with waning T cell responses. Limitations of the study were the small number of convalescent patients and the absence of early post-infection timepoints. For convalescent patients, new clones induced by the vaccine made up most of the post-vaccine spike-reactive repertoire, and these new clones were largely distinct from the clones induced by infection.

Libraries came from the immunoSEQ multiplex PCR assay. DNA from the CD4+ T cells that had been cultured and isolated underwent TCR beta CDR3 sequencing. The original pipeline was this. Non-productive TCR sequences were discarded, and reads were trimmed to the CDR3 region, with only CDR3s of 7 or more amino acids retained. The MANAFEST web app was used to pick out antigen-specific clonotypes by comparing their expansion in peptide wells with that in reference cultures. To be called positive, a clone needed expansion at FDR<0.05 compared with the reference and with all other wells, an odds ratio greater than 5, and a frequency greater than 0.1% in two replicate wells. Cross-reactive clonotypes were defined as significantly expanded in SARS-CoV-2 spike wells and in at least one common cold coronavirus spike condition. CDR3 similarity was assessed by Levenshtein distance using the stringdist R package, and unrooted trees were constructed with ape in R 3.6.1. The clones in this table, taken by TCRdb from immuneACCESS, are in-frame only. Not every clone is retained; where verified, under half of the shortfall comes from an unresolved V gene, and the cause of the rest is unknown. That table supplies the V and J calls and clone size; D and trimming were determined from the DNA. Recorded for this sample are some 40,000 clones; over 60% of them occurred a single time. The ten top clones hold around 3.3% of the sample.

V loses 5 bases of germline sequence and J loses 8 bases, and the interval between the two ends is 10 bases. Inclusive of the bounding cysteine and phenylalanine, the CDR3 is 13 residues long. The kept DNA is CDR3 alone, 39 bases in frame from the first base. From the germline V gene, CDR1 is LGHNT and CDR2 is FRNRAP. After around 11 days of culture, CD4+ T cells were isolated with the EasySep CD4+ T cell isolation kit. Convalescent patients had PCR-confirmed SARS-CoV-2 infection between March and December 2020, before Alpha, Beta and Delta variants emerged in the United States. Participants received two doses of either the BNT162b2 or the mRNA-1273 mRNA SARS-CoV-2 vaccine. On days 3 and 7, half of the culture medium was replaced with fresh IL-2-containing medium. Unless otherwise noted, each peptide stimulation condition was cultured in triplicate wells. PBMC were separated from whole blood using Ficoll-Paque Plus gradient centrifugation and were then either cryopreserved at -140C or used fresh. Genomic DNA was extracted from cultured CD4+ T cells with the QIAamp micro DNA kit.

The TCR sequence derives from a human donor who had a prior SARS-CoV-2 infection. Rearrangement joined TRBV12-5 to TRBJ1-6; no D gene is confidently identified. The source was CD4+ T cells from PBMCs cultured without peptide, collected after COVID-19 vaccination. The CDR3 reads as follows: CASGVGRDSPLHF. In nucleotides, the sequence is TGTGCTAGTGGTGTGGGGAGGGATTCACCCCTCCACTTT. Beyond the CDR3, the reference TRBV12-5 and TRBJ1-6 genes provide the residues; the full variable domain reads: DARVTQTPRHKVTEMGQEVTMRCQPILGHNTVFWYRQTMMQGLELLAYFRNRAPLDDSGMPKDRFSAEMPDATLATLKIQPSEPRDSAVYFCASGVGRDSPLHFGNGTRLTVT.